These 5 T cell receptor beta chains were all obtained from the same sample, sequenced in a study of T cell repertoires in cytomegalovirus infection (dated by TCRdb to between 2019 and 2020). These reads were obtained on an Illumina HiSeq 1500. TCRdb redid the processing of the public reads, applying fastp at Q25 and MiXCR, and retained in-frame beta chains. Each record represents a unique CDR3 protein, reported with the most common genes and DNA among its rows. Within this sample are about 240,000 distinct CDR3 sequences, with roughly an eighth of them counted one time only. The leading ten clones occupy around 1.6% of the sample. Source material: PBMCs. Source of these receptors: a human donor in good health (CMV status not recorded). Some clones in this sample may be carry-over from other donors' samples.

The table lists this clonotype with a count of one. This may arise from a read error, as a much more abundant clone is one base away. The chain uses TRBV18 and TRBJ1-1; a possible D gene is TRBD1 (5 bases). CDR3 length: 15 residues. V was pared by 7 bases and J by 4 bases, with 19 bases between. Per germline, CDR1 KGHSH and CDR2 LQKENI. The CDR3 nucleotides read TGTGCCAGCTTACCGGACGGGACCGTGAGCACTGAAGCTTTCTTT. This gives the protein CASLPDGTVSTEAFF.

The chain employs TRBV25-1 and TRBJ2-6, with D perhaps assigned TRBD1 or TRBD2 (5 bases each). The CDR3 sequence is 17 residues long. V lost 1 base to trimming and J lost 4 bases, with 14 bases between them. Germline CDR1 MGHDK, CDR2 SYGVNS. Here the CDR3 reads CASSESPGAGGANVLTF. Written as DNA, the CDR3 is TGTGCCAGCAGTGAATCCCCCGGGGCAGGGGGGGCCAACGTCCTGACTTTC.

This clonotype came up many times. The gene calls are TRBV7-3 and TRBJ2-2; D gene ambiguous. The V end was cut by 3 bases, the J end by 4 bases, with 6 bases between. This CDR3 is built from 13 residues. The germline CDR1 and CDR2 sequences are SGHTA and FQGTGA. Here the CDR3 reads CASSLRPTGELFF. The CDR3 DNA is TGTGCCAGCAGCTTGCGGCCCACCGGGGAGCTGTTTTTT.

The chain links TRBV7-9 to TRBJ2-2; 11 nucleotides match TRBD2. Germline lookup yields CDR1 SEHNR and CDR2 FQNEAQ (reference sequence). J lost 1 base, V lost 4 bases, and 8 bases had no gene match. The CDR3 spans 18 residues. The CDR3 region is CASSYTSGSLRNTGELFF. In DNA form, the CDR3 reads TGTGCCAGCAGCTATACTAGCGGGAGCCTCCGGAACACCGGGGAGCTGTTTTTT.

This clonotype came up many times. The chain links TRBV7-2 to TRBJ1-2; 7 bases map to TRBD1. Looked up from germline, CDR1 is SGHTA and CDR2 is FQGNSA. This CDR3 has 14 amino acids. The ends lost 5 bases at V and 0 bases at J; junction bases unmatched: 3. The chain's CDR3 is CASSRQGSNYGYTF. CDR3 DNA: TGTGCCAGCAGCCGACAGGGTTCTAACTATGGCTACACCTTC.